This T cell receptor beta chain appears in the sequencing data of a study of monozygotic twins with inflammatory bowel disease. CDR1 is KGHSH and CDR2 is LQKENI in the germline V gene. CDR3 length equals 14 residues. With regard to this clonotype: Its antigen is currently unknown.

After skipping T cell sorting, the authors isolated total RNA from whole blood. The study's findings and limits: Variability may have been added to patient repertoires by differing immunosuppressive treatments. Whether twins were concordant or discordant made no difference to repertoire similarity, possibly from limited power.

TCRdb re-called the 5' RACE reads; one entry per CDR3 protein, DNA not given. Its table lists just over 300,000 distinct CDR3 sequences. V and J are TRBV18 and TRBJ2-3; TCRdb names TRBD2, which stays unverified in the absence of DNA. This clonotype was sampled from a human donor with ulcerative colitis or Crohn's disease, or a healthy co-twin of an affected twin (not recorded which). Sequenced material: blood. The CDR3 loop reads CASLAGAGTDTQYF.